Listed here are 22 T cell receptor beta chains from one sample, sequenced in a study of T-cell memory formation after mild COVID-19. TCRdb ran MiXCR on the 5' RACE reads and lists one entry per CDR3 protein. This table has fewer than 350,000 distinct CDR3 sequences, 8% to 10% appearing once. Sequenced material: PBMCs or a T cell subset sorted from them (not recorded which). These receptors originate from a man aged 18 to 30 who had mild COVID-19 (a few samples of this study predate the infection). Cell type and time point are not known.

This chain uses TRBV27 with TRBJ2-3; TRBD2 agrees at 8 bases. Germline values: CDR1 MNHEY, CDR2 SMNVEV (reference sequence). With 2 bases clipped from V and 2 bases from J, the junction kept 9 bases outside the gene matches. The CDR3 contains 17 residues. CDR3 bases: TGTGCCAGCAGTTTACCGGGGGGGCCTCCAACCACAGATACGCAGTATTTT. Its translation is CASSLPGGPPTTDTQYF.

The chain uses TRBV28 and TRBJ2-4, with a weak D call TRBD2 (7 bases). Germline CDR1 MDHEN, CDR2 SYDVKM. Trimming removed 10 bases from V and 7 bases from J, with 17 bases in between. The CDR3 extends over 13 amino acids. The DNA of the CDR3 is TGTGCCACCAACATGGGGGGGCGCAACATTCAGTACTTC. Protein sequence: CATNMGGRNIQYF.

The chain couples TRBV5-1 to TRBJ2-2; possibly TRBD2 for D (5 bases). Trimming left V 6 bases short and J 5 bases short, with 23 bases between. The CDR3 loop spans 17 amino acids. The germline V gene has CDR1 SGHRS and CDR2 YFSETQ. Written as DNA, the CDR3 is TGCGCCAGCAATTTCGGGCCTAAAGGACTGGGGACCGGGGAGCTGTTTTTT. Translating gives CASNFGPKGLGTGELFF.

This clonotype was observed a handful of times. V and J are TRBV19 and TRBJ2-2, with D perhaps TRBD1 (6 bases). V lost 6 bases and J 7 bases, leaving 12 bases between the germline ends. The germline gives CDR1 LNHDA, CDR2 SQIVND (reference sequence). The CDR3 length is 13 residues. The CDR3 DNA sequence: TGTGCCAGTAGGACTTCAGGGGTCGGGGAGCTGTTTTTT. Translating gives CASRTSGVGELFF.

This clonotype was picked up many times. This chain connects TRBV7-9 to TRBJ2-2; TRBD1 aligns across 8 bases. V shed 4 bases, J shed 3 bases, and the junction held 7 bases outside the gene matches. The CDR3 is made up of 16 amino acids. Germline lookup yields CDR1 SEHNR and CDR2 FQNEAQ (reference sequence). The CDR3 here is CASSSSRGLYTGELFF. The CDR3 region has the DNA TGTGCCAGCAGCTCGTCCAGGGGGCTTTACACCGGGGAGCTGTTTTTT.

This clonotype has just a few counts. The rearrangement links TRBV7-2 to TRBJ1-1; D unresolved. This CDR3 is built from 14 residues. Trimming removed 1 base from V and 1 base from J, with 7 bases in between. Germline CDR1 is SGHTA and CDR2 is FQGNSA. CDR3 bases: TGTGCCAGCAGCTTAGGTTGGGGGAACACTGAAGCTTTCTTT. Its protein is CASSLGWGNTEAFF.

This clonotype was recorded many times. The CDR3 DNA sequence: TGCGCCAGCAGCTTGGGAGTATACTCATACAATGAGCAGTTCTTC. The encoded protein is CASSLGVYSYNEQFF. V usage is TRBV5-1 and J usage is TRBJ2-1, with D uncertain. The CDR3 consists of 15 residues. Trimming took 0 bases from V and 4 from J, leaving 11 bases between them. CDR1 is SGHRS, CDR2 YFSETQ, per germline.

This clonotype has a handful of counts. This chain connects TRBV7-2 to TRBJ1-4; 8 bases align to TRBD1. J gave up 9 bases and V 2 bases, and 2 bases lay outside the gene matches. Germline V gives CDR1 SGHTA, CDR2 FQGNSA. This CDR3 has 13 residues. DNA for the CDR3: TGTGCCAGCAGCTTACAGGGGGCGCAAAAACTGTTTTTT. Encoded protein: CASSLQGAQKLFF. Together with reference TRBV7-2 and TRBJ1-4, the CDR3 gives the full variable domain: GAGVSQSPSNKVTEKGKDVELRCDPISGHTALYWYRQSLGQGLEFLIYFQGNSAPDKSGLPSDRFSAERTGGSVSTLTIQRTQQEDSAVYLCASSLQGAQKLFFGSGTQLSVL.

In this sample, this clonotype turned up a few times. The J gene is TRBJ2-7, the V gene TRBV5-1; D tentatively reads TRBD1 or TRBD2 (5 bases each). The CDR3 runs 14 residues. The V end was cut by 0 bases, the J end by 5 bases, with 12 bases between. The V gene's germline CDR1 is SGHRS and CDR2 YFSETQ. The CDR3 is CASSLEGTFHEQYV. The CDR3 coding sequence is TGCGCCAGCAGCTTGGAAGGGACCTTCCACGAGCAGTACGTC.

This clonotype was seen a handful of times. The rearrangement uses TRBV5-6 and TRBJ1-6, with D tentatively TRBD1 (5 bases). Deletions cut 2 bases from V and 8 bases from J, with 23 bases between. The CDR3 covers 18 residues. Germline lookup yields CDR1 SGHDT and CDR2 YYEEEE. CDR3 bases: TGTGCCAGCAGCTTCCGGACAATCGTAAGAACGGACCATTCACCCCTCCACTTT. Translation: CASSFRTIVRTDHSPLHF. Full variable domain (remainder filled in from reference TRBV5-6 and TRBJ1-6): DAGVTQSPTHLIKTRGQQVTLRCSPKSGHDTVSWYQQALGQGPQFIFQYYEEEERQRGNFPDRFSGHQFPNYSSELNVNALLLGDSALYLCASSFRTIVRTDHSPLHFGNGTRLTVT.

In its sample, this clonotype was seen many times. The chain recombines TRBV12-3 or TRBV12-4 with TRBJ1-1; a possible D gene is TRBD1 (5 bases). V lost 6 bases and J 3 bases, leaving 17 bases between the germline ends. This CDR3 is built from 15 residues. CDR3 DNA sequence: TGTGCCAGCAGCAGCCCTTCCCCGGGGGACACTGAAGCTTTCTTT. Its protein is CASSSPSPGDTEAFF.

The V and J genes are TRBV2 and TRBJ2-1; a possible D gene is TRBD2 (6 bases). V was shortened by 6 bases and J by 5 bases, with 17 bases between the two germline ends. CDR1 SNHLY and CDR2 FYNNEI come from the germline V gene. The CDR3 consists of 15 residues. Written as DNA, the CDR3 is TGTGCCAGCAGGGATCCGGGACTCCTCAACAATGAGCAGTTCTTC. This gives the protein CASRDPGLLNNEQFF. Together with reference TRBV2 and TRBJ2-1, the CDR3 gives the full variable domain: EPEVTQTPSHQVTQMGQEVILRCVPISNHLYFYWYRQILGQKVEFLVSFYNNEISEKSEIFDDQFSVERPDGSNFTLKIRSTKLEDSAMYFCASRDPGLLNNEQFFGPGTRLTVL.

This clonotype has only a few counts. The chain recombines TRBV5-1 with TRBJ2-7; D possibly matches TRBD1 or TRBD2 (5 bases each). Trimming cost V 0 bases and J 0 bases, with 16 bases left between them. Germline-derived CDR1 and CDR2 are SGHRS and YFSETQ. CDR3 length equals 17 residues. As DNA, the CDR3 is TGCGCCAGCAGCTTGGAGTGGGGACCGATAACCTCCTACGAGCAGTACTTC. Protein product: CASSLEWGPITSYEQYF.

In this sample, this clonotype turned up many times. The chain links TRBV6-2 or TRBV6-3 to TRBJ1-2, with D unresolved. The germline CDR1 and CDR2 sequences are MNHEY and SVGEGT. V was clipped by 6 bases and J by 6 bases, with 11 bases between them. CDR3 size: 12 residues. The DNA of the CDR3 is TGTGCCAGCAGGGCATCGGAACATGGCTACACCTTC. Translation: CASRASEHGYTF.

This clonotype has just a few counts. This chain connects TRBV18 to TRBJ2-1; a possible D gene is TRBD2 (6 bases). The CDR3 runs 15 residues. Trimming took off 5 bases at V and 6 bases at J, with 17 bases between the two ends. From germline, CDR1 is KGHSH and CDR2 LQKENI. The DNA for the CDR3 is TGTGCCAGCTCAGAGGCGGGACTCCAAGGCAATGAGCAGTTCTTC. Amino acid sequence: CASSEAGLQGNEQFF.

CDR3: CASSQDPLRGGAGNEQFF. In nucleotides, the CDR3 is TGTGCCAGCAGCCAAGATCCCCTTCGCGGGGGGGCCGGCAATGAGCAGTTCTTC. The rearrangement joins TRBV3-1 to TRBJ2-1, with TRBD2 matching 9 bases. The V segment lost 0 bases and the J segment 6 bases; nucleotides outside the gene matches: 12. The CDR3 runs to 18 residues. Germline CDR1 reads LGHDT; CDR2 reads YNNKEL (reference sequence).

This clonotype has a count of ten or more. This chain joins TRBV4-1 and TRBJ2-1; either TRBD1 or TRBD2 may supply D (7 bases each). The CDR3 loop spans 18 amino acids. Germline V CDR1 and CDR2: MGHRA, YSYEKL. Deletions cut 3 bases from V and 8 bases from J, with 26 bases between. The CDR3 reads CASSHRGAGGQGLDEQFF. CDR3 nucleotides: TGCGCCAGCAGCCACAGGGGGGCCGGGGGGCAGGGTTTGGATGAGCAGTTCTTC.

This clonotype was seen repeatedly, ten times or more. In DNA form, the CDR3 reads TGTGCCAGCAGTCCCGGTAGGGGGTTTGGCTACACCTTC. Translating gives CASSPGRGFGYTF. The chain combines TRBV6-5 with TRBJ1-2, with D perhaps matching TRBD1 (6 bases). The CDR3 is made up of 13 amino acids. Germline V gene data show CDR1 as MNHEY and CDR2 as SVGAGI. V gave up 5 bases and J gave up 7 bases, with 14 bases separating them.

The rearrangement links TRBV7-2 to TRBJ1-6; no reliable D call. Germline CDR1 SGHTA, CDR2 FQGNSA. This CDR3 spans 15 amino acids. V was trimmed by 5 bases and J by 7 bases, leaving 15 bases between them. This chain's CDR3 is CASSQLGPINSPLHF. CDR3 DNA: TGTGCCAGCAGCCAGTTGGGTCCTATAAATTCACCCCTCCACTTT.

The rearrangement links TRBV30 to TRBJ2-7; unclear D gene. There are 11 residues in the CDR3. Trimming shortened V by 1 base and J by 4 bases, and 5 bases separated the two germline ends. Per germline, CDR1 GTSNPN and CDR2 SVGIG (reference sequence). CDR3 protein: CAWSGVYEQYF. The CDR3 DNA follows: TGTGCCTGGAGTGGAGTTTACGAGCAGTACTTC.

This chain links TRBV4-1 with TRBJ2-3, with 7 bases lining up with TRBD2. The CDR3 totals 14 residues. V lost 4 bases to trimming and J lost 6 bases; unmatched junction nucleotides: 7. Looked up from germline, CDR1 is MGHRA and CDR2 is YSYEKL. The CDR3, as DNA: TGCGCCAGCAGCCCCTGGGAGGGGAGCGATACGCAGTATTTT. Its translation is CASSPWEGSDTQYF.

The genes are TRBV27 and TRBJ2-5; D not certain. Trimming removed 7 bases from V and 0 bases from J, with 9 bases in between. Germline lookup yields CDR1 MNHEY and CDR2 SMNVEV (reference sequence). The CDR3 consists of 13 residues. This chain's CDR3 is CASIRFYQETQYF. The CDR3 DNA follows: TGTGCCAGCATACGTTTTTACCAAGAGACCCAGTACTTC.